The rows below give T cell receptor beta chains drawn from one sample of a study of PD-L1 blockade in urothelial cancer. Generated by immunoSEQ multiplex PCR, the TCRdb table keeps only in-frame clones and is missing some. Of 35,000 or so clones detected, roughly a third appear once; the ten largest clones hold approximately 9%. The starting material was tumor tissue, obtained before atezolizumab (anti-PD-L1) treatment. The source of these receptors is a man aged 60 to 75 with urothelial cancer. Both conserved end residues are part of each CDR3. The D gene is left open where the match is weak. A row's size may be missing; if present it is once, few, many or a size class.

>TRBJ1-2|.|many|TRBV6-1
CAISEGRGTYGYTF
TGTGCCATCAGTGAAGGTCGGGGAACCTATGGCTACACCTTC
>TRBJ2-7|.|.|TRBV9
CASSVDPTPGYEQYF
TGTGCCAGCAGCGTAGACCCAACGCCAGGGTACGAGCAGTACTTC
>TRBJ2-2|TRBD2|few|TRBV19
CASRLGEGLTGELFF
TGTGCCAGTAGGTTGGGGGAGGGCCTCACCGGGGAGCTGTTTTTT
>TRBJ2-4|.|.|TRBV29-1
CSVEELAKNIQYF
TGCAGCGTTGAAGAACTAGCCAAAAACATTCAGTACTTC
>TRBJ1-4|TRBD1|.|TRBV19
CASSTNRGGEKLFF
TGTGCCAGTAGTACCAACAGGGGTGGTGAAAAACTGTTTTTT
>TRBJ1-4|.|few|TRBV6-8
CASSYSSRRGNEKLFF
TGTGCCAGCAGTTACTCGAGTCGGCGCGGGAATGAAAAACTGTTTTTT
>TRBJ1-4|TRBD1|.|TRBV2
CASSTGTGDEKLFF
TGTGCCAGCAGTACCGGGACAGGGGATGAAAAACTGTTTTTT
>TRBJ1-2|TRBD1|few|TRBV6-8
CASTEFRDSPTATF
TGTGCCAGCACCGAATTCCGGGACAGTCCCACCGCGACCTTC
>TRBJ2-3|.|.|TRBV6-8
CASTLTGPTDTQYF
TGTGCCAGCACCTTAACGGGGCCCACAGATACGCAGTATTTT
>TRBJ1-2|.|.|TRBV19
CASSTPRQTANYGYTF
TGTGCCAGTAGTACGCCTCGACAGACTGCTAACTATGGCTACACCTTC
>TRBJ1-5|.|.|TRBV28
CASSTRAGFQPQHF
TGTGCCAGCAGCACGAGGGCAGGGTTCCAGCCCCAGCATTTT
>TRBJ2-5|TRBD2|.|TRBV29-1
CSVVVGGASETQYF
TGCAGCGTTGTCGTCGGGGGGGCCTCAGAGACCCAGTACTTC
>TRBJ1-2|.|few|TRBV4-1
CASSPRGSHGYTF
TGCGCCAGCAGCCCCCGGGGCAGCCATGGCTACACCTTC
>TRBJ2-5|TRBD1|.|TRBV19
CASSLQGWETQYF
TGTGCCAGTAGTCTACAGGGGTGGGAGACCCAGTACTTC
>TRBJ2-7|.|.|TRBV23-1
CASSPPEGCFSHEQYF
TGCGCCAGCAGCCCCCCCGAAGGGTGCTTCTCCCACGAGCAGTACTTC
>TRBJ2-3|TRBD2|.|TRBV28
CASSFGGRARRTQYF
TGTGCCAGCAGTTTCGGCGGGAGGGCCCGGAGGACGCAGTATTTT
>TRBJ2-3|TRBD2|once|TRBV18
CASSPPGLAENTDTQYF
TGTGCCAGCTCACCACCGGGACTAGCGGAGAACACAGATACGCAGTATTTT
>TRBJ1-1|.|.|TRBV29-1
CSLRDTAMNTEAFF
TGCAGTCTCCGGGACACAGCTATGAACACTGAAGCTTTCTTT
>TRBJ2-1|.|.|TRBV11-3
CASSLEVTSYNEQFF
TGTGCCAGCAGCTTAGAGGTTACTAGCTACAATGAGCAGTTCTTC
>TRBJ1-5|.|few|TRBV29-1
CSVAIGGVDQPQHF
TGCAGCGTTGCGATCGGGGGGGTTGATCAGCCCCAGCATTTT
>TRBJ1-6|TRBD1|.|TRBV6-8
CASRLDREAGGSPLHF
TGTGCCAGCAGGCTCGACAGGGAGGCAGGAGGATCACCCCTCCACTTT
>TRBJ1-6|.|many|TRBV11-3
CASSLEGTANSPLHF
TGTGCCAGCAGCTTAGAGGGGACGGCTAATTCACCCCTCCACTTT
>TRBJ2-4|.|.|TRBV30
CAWSAGRLNIQYF
TGTGCCTGGAGCGCGGGGCGGTTAAACATTCAGTACTTC
>TRBJ2-2|.|few|TRBV14
CASSQEAGTGELFF
TGTGCCAGCAGCCAAGAAGCCGGCACCGGGGAGCTGTTTTTT
>TRBJ2-7|TRBD2|few|TRBV5-1
CASSLGTDSGSSSYF
TGCGCCAGCAGCTTGGGGACAGATAGCGGGAGTAGCTCGTACTTC
>TRBJ1-3|TRBD1|.|TRBV25-1
CASSTHRGSGNTIYF
TGTGCCAGCAGTACGCACAGGGGATCTGGAAACACCATATATTTT
>TRBJ2-7|TRBD1|.|TRBV28
CASRPTGGLEVEQYF
TGTGCCAGCAGGCCTACAGGGGGCTTAGAGGTCGAGCAGTACTTC
>TRBJ1-1|.|.|TRBV28
CASSPYGMVTEAFF
TGTGCCAGCAGCCCGTACGGAATGGTCACTGAAGCTTTCTTT
>TRBJ2-3|TRBD2|.|TRBV9
CASSVGSSGSDVDTQYF
TGTGCCAGCAGCGTAGGATCCAGCGGGAGTGATGTAGATACGCAGTATTTT
>TRBJ1-2|.|.|TRBV14
CASSLWGWYGYTF
TGTGCCAGCAGCTTATGGGGCTGGTATGGCTACACCTTC
>TRBJ2-1|TRBD2|once|TRBV10-1
CASSESIGTSKGRAYNEQFF
TGCGCCAGCAGTGAGTCGATTGGGACTAGCAAAGGGAGGGCCTACAATGAGCAGTTCTTC
>TRBJ2-3|TRBD2|.|TRBV10-2
CASSPGTSGRAYTQYF
TGCGCCAGCAGTCCCGGGACTAGCGGGAGGGCATATACGCAGTATTTT
>TRBJ1-3|.|many|TRBV6-8
CATTPPRQGPLRSSGNTIYF
TGTGCCACCACACCACCTCGGCAGGGGCCACTCCGGAGCTCTGGAAACACCATATATTTT
>TRBJ1-1|.|.|TRBV19
CASTRFGVRTEAFF
TGTGCCAGTACGCGCTTTGGGGTTCGTACTGAAGCTTTCTTT
>TRBJ2-2|TRBD1|.|TRBV11-3
CASSSTGQHTGELFF
TGTGCCAGCAGCAGTACGGGACAGCACACCGGGGAGCTGTTTTTT
>TRBJ2-7|TRBD2|.|TRBV28
CASSPTGTSGYEQYF
TGTGCCAGCAGTCCCACCGGGACTAGCGGCTACGAGCAGTACTTC
>TRBJ2-5|.|.|TRBV19
CASSIRGFETQYF
TGTGCCAGTAGTATTAGGGGGTTTGAGACCCAGTACTTC
>TRBJ1-6|.|few|TRBV6-8
CASKTTVTSYNSPLHF
TGTGCCAGCAAAACGACGGTTACCTCCTATAATTCACCCCTCCACTTT
>TRBJ1-1|TRBD1|.|TRBV29-1
CSATGQGADTEAFF
TGCAGCGCCACGGGACAGGGGGCAGACACTGAAGCTTTCTTT
>TRBJ1-6|.|few|TRBV6-8
CASRFIRDGSSPLHF
TGTGCCAGCAGGTTTATTCGGGACGGTTCTTCACCCCTCCACTTT
>TRBJ1-1|.|.|TRBV5-1
CASSLTPMNTEAFF
TGCGCCAGCAGCTTAACACCCATGAACACTGAAGCTTTCTTT
>TRBJ1-1|.|.|TRBV23-1
CASSPPGTSLTEAFF
TGCGCCAGCAGCCCCCCGGGGACGAGTTTGACTGAAGCTTTCTTT
>TRBJ1-5|.|.|TRBV28
CAAGGRALQPQHF
TGTGCCGCGGGGGGCAGGGCGTTGCAGCCCCAGCATTTT
>TRBJ1-4|.|.|TRBV29-1
CSVELHTTNEKLFF
TGCAGCGTTGAATTGCATACAACTAATGAAAAACTGTTTTTT
>TRBJ1-4|TRBD1|.|TRBV6-8
CASSRQGNNEKLFF
TGTGCCAGCAGCAGACAGGGCAATAATGAAAAACTGTTTTTT
>TRBJ1-2|TRBD1|many|TRBV11-3
CASSLSGQGFSYGYTF
TGTGCCAGCAGCTTGAGTGGACAGGGGTTTTCCTATGGCTACACCTTC
>TRBJ2-7|.|.|TRBV2
CASSEGGWYEQYF
TGTGCCAGCAGTGAAGGGGGCTGGTACGAGCAGTACTTC
>TRBJ2-3|.|.|TRBV29-1
CSVVFTGRGSSSTDTQYF
TGCAGCGTTGTTTTCACAGGACGGGGTTCCTCTAGCACAGATACGCAGTATTTT
>TRBJ2-7|.|few|TRBV1
CASSQGWFDSYEQYF
TGCGCCAGCAGCCAAGGCTGGTTCGATAGCTACGAGCAGTACTTC
>TRBJ1-1|.|.|TRBV10-3
CAISESPRSNTEAFF
TGTGCCATCAGTGAGTCTCCGCGGTCGAACACTGAAGCTTTCTTT